Described below is a single T cell receptor (beta chain) sequence and its context. This record comes from a study of blood T cell repertoires in COVID-19. Study context: Some COVID-19 samples were acute and others convalescent; all came from the United States, Italy and Spain. T cells, B-cell-depleted T cells, or PBMCs supplied cDNA or gDNA.

Trimming shortened V by 8 bases and J by 6 bases, and 14 bases separated the two germline ends. This CDR3 is built from 13 residues. In the study's own analysis: Quantification of nucleated cells was approximated via reference gene primer amplification. Some clones are missing from TCRdb's copy, which holds only in-frame ones; the method was immunoSEQ multiplex PCR. The DNA gave D and trimming, while V, J and clone size come from that table. The top ten hold 12% of the sample, which has 200,000 to 250,000 clones, 70% to 90% seen once. The TCR comes from a woman aged 18-29 years who had recovered from COVID-19. This chain joins TRBV12-3 or TRBV12-4 and TRBJ2-1; D is unclear. Sequencing was performed on peripheral blood. The CDR3: CASGYGGVNEQFF. The CDR3 coding sequence is TGTGCCAGCGGGTACGGCGGAGTCAATGAGCAGTTCTTC.